This record covers a single T cell receptor beta chain. The data are from a study of low-dose radiotherapy and immunotherapy resistance in tumors. First-strand cDNA relied on TRAV- and TRBV-specific primers spanning alpha and beta chains. It was with a constant-region primer and a V-primer adapter that TCRs were amplified over roughly 18 PCR cycles. One entry per CDR3 protein, called by TCRdb with MiXCR from the reads. The repertoire consists of approximately 91,000 distinct CDR3 sequences, with less than 25% occurring once and the leading ten covering roughly 12%. Time point: after trial treatment. Treatment in this sample: LDRT plus nivolumab, ipilimumab, low-dose cyclophosphamide and aspirin (RACIN trial). The therapy administered to donors comprised nivolumab, ipilimumab, aspirin, low-dose cyclophosphamide and low-dose radiotherapy. The source of this sequence is a female donor with ovarian cancer. The source was PBMCs, collected after low-dose radiotherapy plus immunotherapy.

CDR3: CASSLDRTGYYEQYF. The CDR3 DNA follows: TGTGCCAGCAGCTTAGATCGCACCGGTTACTACGAGCAGTACTTC. The chain recombines TRBV7-2 with TRBJ2-7, with no clear D. CDR3 length equals 15 residues. The V gene lost 1 base and the J gene lost 3 bases, with 13 bases spanning the gap. The V gene's germline CDR1 is SGHTA and CDR2 FQGNSA.